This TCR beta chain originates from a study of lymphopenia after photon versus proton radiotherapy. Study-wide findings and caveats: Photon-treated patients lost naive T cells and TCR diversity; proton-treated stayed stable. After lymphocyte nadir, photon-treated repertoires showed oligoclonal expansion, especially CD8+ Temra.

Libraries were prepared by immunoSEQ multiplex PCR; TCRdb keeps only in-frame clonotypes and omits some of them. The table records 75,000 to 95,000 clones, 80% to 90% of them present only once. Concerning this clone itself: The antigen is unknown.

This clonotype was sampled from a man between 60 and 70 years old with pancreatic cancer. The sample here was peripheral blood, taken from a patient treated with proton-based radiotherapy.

The CDR3 loop is CASSQSGVKLFF. CDR3 bases: TGTGCCAGCAGCCAATCCGGGGTAAAACTGTTTTTT. The chain is built from TRBV16 and TRBJ1-4; no clear D. The CDR3 is made up of 12 amino acids. V lost 0 bases and J lost 10, with 6 bases in between. CDR1 and CDR2 from the germline V gene are KGHSY and FQNENV.